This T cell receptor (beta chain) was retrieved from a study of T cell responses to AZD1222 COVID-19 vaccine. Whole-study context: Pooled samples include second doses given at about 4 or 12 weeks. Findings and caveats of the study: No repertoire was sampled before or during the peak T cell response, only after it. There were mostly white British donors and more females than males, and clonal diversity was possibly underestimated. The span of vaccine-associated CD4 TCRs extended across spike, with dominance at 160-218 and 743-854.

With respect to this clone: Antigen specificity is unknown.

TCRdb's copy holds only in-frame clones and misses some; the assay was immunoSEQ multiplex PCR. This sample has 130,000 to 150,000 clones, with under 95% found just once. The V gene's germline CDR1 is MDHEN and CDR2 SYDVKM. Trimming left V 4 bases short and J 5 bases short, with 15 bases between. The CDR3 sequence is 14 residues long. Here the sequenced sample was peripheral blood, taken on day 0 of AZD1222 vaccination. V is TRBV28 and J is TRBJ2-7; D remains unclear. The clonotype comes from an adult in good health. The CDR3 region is CASSSTDPSNEQYF. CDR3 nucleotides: TGTGCCAGCAGTTCCACGGACCCTTCCAACGAGCAGTACTTC.